Each of the 20 T cell receptor beta chains below was sequenced from the same sample in a study of blood T cell repertoires in COVID-19. Using immunoSEQ multiplex PCR, the repertoire was profiled, and TCRdb retains in-frame clones only, with some absent. The sample includes fewer than 500,000 clones, approximately 90% of them seen just once. Material for sequencing was peripheral blood. The receptors stem from a woman between 25 and 40 years old with active or convalescent COVID-19.

The rearrangement joins TRBV5-1 to TRBJ1-1, with TRBD1 as a possible D gene (5 bases). Between the trimmed V and J ends, which lost 0 bases and 4 bases, there was a span of 13 bases. The CDR3 length is 15 residues. CDR1 SGHRS and CDR2 YFSETQ come from the germline V gene. CDR3 coding DNA: TGCGCCAGCAGCTTGGCCGCAGGGCCGGGCACTGAAGCTTTCTTT. This translates into CASSLAAGPGTEAFF.

This chain joins TRBV18 and TRBJ1-1; 7 bases fit TRBD1. Trimming took 0 bases from V and 2 from J; bases not matched to a gene: 6. Germline-derived CDR1 and CDR2 are KGHSH and LQKENI. The CDR3 has 16 residues. CDR3 region: CASSPPLRGRNTEAFF. CDR3 nucleotide sequence: TGTGCCAGCTCACCACCTTTGAGGGGGCGTAACACTGAAGCTTTCTTT.

This clone was observed once. The chain has TRBV29-1 and TRBJ2-5; unclear D gene. Germline CDR1 reads SQVTM; CDR2 reads ANQGSEA. The CDR3 loop spans 13 amino acids. V was shortened by 3 bases and J by 3 bases, with 11 bases between the two germline ends. The chain's CDR3 is CSVETPAEETQYF. The CDR3 region has the DNA TGCAGCGTTGAGACCCCGGCGGAAGAGACCCAGTACTTC.

The CDR3 sequence: CASSEGTGYGQPQHF. The CDR3 DNA follows: TGTGCCAGCAGTGAAGGGACAGGGTATGGGCAGCCCCAGCATTTT. The chain employs TRBV6-1 and TRBJ1-5; TRBD1 matches 8 bases. This CDR3 has 15 residues. V trimming: 1 base; J trimming: 7 bases; junction bases outside the gene matches: 6. CDR1 is MNHNS, CDR2 SASEGT, per germline.

This clone appeared once. J is TRBJ2-5 and V is TRBV9; 9 nucleotides agree with TRBD2. The CDR3 is 14 residues long. V lost 3 bases to trimming and J lost 3 bases; unmatched junction nucleotides: 3. The germline CDR1 and CDR2 sequences are SGDLS and YYNGEE. CDR3 in DNA: TGTGCCAGCAGCGGGAGCGGGGGGAAAGAGACCCAGTACTTC. It yields the protein CASSGSGGKETQYF.

On this clone: The same CDR3 is also encoded by other DNA sequences in this sample. The rearrangement joins TRBV30 to TRBJ2-7; 10 bases are shared with TRBD1. The germline V gene has CDR1 GTSNPN and CDR2 SVGIG (reference sequence). Trimming cost V 1 base and J 1 base; bases outside gene matches: 4. The CDR3 runs to 15 residues. Here the CDR3 DNA reads TGTGCCTGGAGTGGGTGGGACAGGGGATCCTACGAGCAGTACTTC. Its translation is CAWSGWDRGSYEQYF.

This clone was detected only once. V is TRBV11-2 and J is TRBJ2-7, with TRBD1 matching 7 bases. Germline lookup yields CDR1 SGHAT and CDR2 FQNNGV. J gave up 3 bases and V 5 bases, and 19 bases lay outside the gene matches. The CDR3 contains 18 residues. The CDR3 nucleotides are TGTGCCAGCAGCATACCCGGAATTGAGGACAGGAGGCACTACGAGCAGTACTTC. Its translation is CASSIPGIEDRRHYEQYF. Full variable domain (missing parts from reference TRBV11-2 and TRBJ2-7): EAGVAQSPRYKIIEKRQSVAFWCNPISGHATLYWYQQILGQGPKLLIQFQNNGVVDDSQLPKDRFSAERLKGVDSTLKIQPAKLEDSAVYLCASSIPGIEDRRHYEQYFGPGTRLTVT.

This clone was recorded only once. The rearrangement uses TRBV7-9 and TRBJ2-7; 7 bases fit TRBD1. The CDR3 runs 14 residues. The junction had 6 bases not matched to a gene; V was cut back by 5 bases and J by 2 bases. Germline CDR1 and CDR2: SEHNR and FQNEAQ (reference sequence). The CDR3 protein is CASSLRDSTYEQYF. Written as DNA, the CDR3 is TGTGCCAGCAGCCTACGGGACAGCACCTACGAGCAGTACTTC.

The rearrangement links TRBV19 to TRBJ1-2, with 8 nucleotides matching TRBD1. Germline loops: CDR1 LNHDA, CDR2 SQIVND (reference sequence). The V gene end was trimmed by 9 bases and the J gene end by 3 bases; junction bases not matched to a gene: 15. The CDR3 runs to 16 residues. In DNA form, the CDR3 reads TGTGCCAGCAAAACAGGGGGACCCTTTCTTGACTATGGCTACACCTTC. Translated, it gives CASKTGGPFLDYGYTF.

J is TRBJ2-7 and V is TRBV2; D is unresolved. V was clipped by 3 bases and J by 5 bases, with 8 bases between them. CDR3 size: 12 residues. Looked up from germline, CDR1 is SNHLY and CDR2 is FYNNEI. The CDR3 DNA follows: TGTGCCAGCAGTGAGGGTCAGGACGAGCAGTACTTC. Its translation: CASSEGQDEQYF.

This rearrangement joins TRBV5-6 to TRBJ1-1; a possible D gene is TRBD1 (6 bases). The germline V gene has CDR1 SGHDT and CDR2 YYEEEE. CDR3 size: 15 residues. V was shortened by 0 bases and J by 5 bases, with 14 bases between the two germline ends. The CDR3 spells CASSLGQGKGTEAFF. In nucleotides, the CDR3 is TGTGCCAGCAGCTTGGGGCAGGGGAAGGGGACTGAAGCTTTCTTT.

The chain carries TRBV27 and TRBJ2-7; TRBD2 matches at 9 bases. Trimming cost V 2 bases and J 3 bases; bases outside gene matches: 8. The CDR3 is 16 residues long. Germline loops: CDR1 MNHEY, CDR2 SMNVEV (reference sequence). CDR3 coding DNA: TGTGCCAGCAGTTTAATGGGTGGTAGCGGGAGCTACGAGCAGTACTTC. Protein sequence: CASSLMGGSGSYEQYF.

V is TRBV4-1 and J is TRBJ2-1, with D maybe TRBD1 (6 bases). The V gene lost 1 base and the J gene lost 1 base, with 8 bases spanning the gap. This CDR3 spans 15 amino acids. Germline CDR1 is MGHRA and CDR2 is YSYEKL. CDR3 nucleotide sequence: TGCGCCAGCAGCCAAGTGGGGGCTTCCTACAATGAGCAGTTCTTC. Translated: CASSQVGASYNEQFF.

The chain has TRBV10-3 and TRBJ1-3; 7 bases agree with TRBD1. CDR3 length: 17 residues. V was clipped by 4 bases and J by 10 bases; unmatched bases: 19. From germline, CDR1 is ENHRY and CDR2 SYGVKD. This chain's CDR3 is CAISGDRNSPHGGTIYF. CDR3 nucleotide sequence: TGTGCCATCAGTGGGGACAGAAATTCGCCTCACGGCGGGACCATATATTTT.

The chain uses TRBV10-2 and TRBJ2-7; 7 bases match TRBD1. Trimming removed 7 bases from V and 2 bases from J; junction bases left unmatched: 5. This CDR3 region has 13 residues. Germline loops: CDR1 WSHSY, CDR2 SAAADI. The CDR3 DNA reads TGCGCCAGCACCGGACAGGCGGCCTACGAGCAGTACTTC. This encodes CASTGQAAYEQYF.

The rearrangement uses TRBV19 and TRBJ2-3, with 8 bases fitting TRBD2. There are 16 residues in the CDR3. J gave up 1 base and V 4 bases, and 7 bases lay outside the gene matches. Germline CDR1 LNHDA, CDR2 SQIVND (reference sequence). Written as DNA, the CDR3 is TGTGCCAGTAGTACCCTTAGCGGGGAACGCACAGATACGCAGTATTTT. Its translation is CASSTLSGERTDTQYF. The complete variable domain, with remaining parts taken from reference TRBV19 and TRBJ2-3, reads DGGITQSPKYLFRKEGQNVTLSCEQNLNHDAMYWYRQDPGQGLRLIYYSQIVNDFQKGDIAEGYSVSREKKESFPLTVTSAQKNPTAFYLCASSTLSGERTDTQYFGPGTRLTVL.

CDR3 in DNA: TGTGCCAGCTGGACCTTCCGGGAGATGAACACTGAAGCTTTCTTT. Translated, it gives CASWTFREMNTEAFF. This chain links TRBV6-5 with TRBJ1-1, with D unresolved. With 8 bases removed from V and 0 bases from J, the gap between germline ends came to 16 bases. This CDR3 is 15 amino acids long. Germline V CDR1 and CDR2: MNHEY, SVGAGI.

J is TRBJ2-7 and V is TRBV7-6; D remains ambiguous. Germline CDR1 and CDR2: SGHVS and FNYEAQ. The V end was cut by 5 bases, the J end by 1 base, with 6 bases between. The CDR3 runs 12 residues. In nucleotides, the CDR3 is TGTGCCAGCAGCCCCGGTTCCTACGAGCAGTACTTC. Protein: CASSPGSYEQYF.

V and J are TRBV4-2 and TRBJ2-1; 13 bases map to TRBD2. CDR1 and CDR2 (germline): LGHNA, YNFKEQ. Trimming took 0 bases from V and 1 from J; bases not matched to a gene: 6. The CDR3 totals 19 residues. The CDR3 loop is CASSQEQLAGGLSYNEQFF. DNA of the CDR3: TGTGCCAGCAGCCAAGAACAACTAGCGGGAGGGCTTTCCTACAATGAGCAGTTCTTC.

This clone was seen more than once but under ten times. The genes are TRBV12-3 or TRBV12-4 and TRBJ1-1; unclear D gene. The V end was cut by 5 bases, the J end by 5 bases, with 9 bases between. The CDR3 has 12 residues. For the CDR3, the DNA is TGTGCCAGCAGTGCGCGACTGACTGAAGCTTTCTTT. Translation gives CASSARLTEAFF.